The subject of this entry is one T cell receptor (beta chain). Its target is not known. A multiplex PCR was run with 60 Vbeta primers and 13 Jbeta primers. In the authors' methods: A follow-up analysis tallied tens of millions of unique TCR beta chains, roughly 11 million shared. The assay was immunoSEQ multiplex PCR, and TCRdb's table has in-frame clones only and misses some. V, J and clone size reflect that table, while D and trimming were determined from the DNA. The sample yields around 200,000 clones, around 75% seen once. Germline CDR1 and CDR2: MNHNY and SVGAGI (reference sequence). The ends lost 6 bases at V and 2 bases at J; junction bases unmatched: 10. The CDR3 consists of 15 residues. The record originates from a study of cytomegalovirus exposure and HLA in healthy donors. General study findings and limits: DRB1 had the most TCR associations and HLA-C the fewest, a later analysis found, with rates varying by HLA locus. Cytomegalovirus association was listed for around 170 TCR beta chains. In an earlier analysis, most TCR beta V segments were productive about 87% or about 30% of the time.

This TCR derives from a male donor in good health and CMV-seronegative. The sequenced material came from PBMCs. The chain uses TRBV6-6 and TRBJ2-7, with TRBD1 identical over 7 bases. The CDR3 DNA is TGTGCCAGCAGACCACGCCTAGGACAGGCCTACGAGCAGTACTTC. Translating it yields CASRPRLGQAYEQYF.